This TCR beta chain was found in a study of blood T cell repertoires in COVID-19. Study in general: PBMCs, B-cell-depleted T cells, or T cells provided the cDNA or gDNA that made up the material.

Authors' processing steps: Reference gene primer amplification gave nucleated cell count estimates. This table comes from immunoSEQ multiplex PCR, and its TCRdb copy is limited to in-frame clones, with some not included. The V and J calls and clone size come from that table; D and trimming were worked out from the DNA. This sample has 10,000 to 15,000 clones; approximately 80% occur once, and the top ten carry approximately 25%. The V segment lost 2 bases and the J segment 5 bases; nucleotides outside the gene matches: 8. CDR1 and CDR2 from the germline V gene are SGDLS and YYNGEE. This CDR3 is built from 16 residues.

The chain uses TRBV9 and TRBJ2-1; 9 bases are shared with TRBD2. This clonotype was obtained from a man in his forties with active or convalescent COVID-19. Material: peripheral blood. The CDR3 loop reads CASSVGGAGGNNEQFF. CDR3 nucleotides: TGTGCCAGCAGCGTCGGGGGAGCGGGGGGAAACAATGAGCAGTTCTTC.